This T cell receptor beta chain was recorded in a study of T cell responses to AZD1222 COVID-19 vaccine. From germline, CDR1 is SGHKS and CDR2 YYEKEE (reference sequence). The length of the CDR3 is 15 residues. V was pared by 3 bases and J by 6 bases, with 7 bases of the junction left unmatched. Here immunoSEQ multiplex PCR was the method, and the copy in TCRdb shows in-frame clones only, minus some. The sample contains 80,000 to 100,000 clones, roughly nine tenths of which appear only once. Study observations and caveats: When two AZD1222 doses had been given, Spike-specific TCR breadth and depth rose. Females outnumbered males among donors, who were mostly white British; clonal diversity was possibly underestimated. Epitopes outside B.1.351 and B.1.1.7 mutated regions reportedly drew nearly half of spike TCRs. Across the whole spike, CD4 TCRs peaked at regions 160-218 and 743-854.

As concerns this clone: No antigen is known for it.

The source of this sequence is an adult who received the AZD1222 COVID-19 vaccine. The chain employs TRBV5-5 and TRBJ1-4, with 8 bases matching TRBD1. Here the sequenced sample was peripheral blood, taken 28 days after the second AZD1222 dose. The CDR3 sequence is CASSSQGAWDEKLFF. Here the CDR3 DNA reads TGTGCCAGCAGCTCTCAGGGGGCGTGGGATGAAAAACTGTTTTTT.